The clone carrying this T cell receptor beta chain was observed a handful of times. The protocol was immunoSEQ multiplex PCR, while the TCRdb copy is restricted to in-frame clones and leaves out a portion. This table holds fewer than 200,000 clones, 75% to 85% found once. The data derive from a study of blood T cell repertoires in COVID-19. Clinical history as reported by participants underpinned cohort assignment. The CDR3 is 14 amino acids. Trimming took 4 bases from V and 0 from J; bases not matched to a gene: 2. Germline V lookup: CDR1 SGHRS, CDR2 YFSETQ. The clonotype comes from a man aged 50-60 years who had recovered from COVID-19. Sequencing input: PBMCs or T cells enriched from blood (not recorded which). The V call is TRBV5-1, the J call TRBJ2-7; TRBD1 matches 9 bases. CDR3 protein: CASSPTGGSYEQYF. Written as DNA, the CDR3 is TGCGCCAGCAGCCCGACAGGGGGCTCCTACGAGCAGTACTTC.